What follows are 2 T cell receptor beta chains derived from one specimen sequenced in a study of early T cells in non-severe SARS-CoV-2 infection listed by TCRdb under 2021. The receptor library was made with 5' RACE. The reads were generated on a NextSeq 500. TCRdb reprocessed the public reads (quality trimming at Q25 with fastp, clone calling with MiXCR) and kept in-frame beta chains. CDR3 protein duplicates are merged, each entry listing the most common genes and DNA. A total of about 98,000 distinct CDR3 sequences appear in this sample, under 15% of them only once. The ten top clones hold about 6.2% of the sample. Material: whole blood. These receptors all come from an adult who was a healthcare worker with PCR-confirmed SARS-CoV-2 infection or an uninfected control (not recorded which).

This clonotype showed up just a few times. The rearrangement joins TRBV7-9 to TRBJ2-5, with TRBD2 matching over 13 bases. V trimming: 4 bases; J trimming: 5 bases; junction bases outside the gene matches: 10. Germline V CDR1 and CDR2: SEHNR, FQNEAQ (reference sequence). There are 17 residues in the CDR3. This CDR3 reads CASSSRAGLAGRETQYF. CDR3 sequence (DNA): TGTGCCAGCAGCTCCAGGGCGGGACTAGCGGGACGGGAGACCCAGTACTTC.

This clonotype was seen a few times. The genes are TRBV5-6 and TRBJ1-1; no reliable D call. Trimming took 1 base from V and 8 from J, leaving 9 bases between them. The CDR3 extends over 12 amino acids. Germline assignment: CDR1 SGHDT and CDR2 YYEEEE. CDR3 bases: TGTGCCAGCAGCTTGCGGGCATCCGAAGCTTTCTTT. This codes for CASSLRASEAFF.